Below are 30 T cell receptor beta chains sequenced from a single sample in a study of radiotherapy plus CTLA-4 blockade in lung cancer. Some clones are missing from TCRdb's copy, which holds only in-frame ones; the method was immunoSEQ multiplex PCR. This sample carries 20,000 or so clones, 86% of them seen once, and the ten largest clones take 20% to 30%. The sample was peripheral blood, taken from a patient treated with radiotherapy plus ipilimumab. The receptors here all came from a human donor with non-small cell lung cancer whose response to radiotherapy plus ipilimumab could not be evaluated.

This chain uses TRBV5-4 with TRBJ2-7, with TRBD2 matching over 13 bases. Trimming removed 3 bases from V and 2 bases from J; junction bases left unmatched: 2. The CDR3 spans 15 residues. Germline values: CDR1 SGHNT, CDR2 YYREEE (reference sequence). CDR3 sequence (DNA): TGTGCCAGCAGCTGGGGACTAGCGGGGACCTACGAGCAGTACTTC. Encoded protein: CASSWGLAGTYEQYF. Full variable domain (remainder filled in from reference TRBV5-4 and TRBJ2-7): ETGVTQSPTHLIKTRGQQVTLRCSSQSGHNTVSWYQQALGQGPQFIFQYYREEENGRGNFPPRFSGLQFPNYSSELNVNALELDDSALYLCASSWGLAGTYEQYFGPGTRLTVT.

The CDR3 loop reads CASGRTSGGSYEQYF. Written as DNA, the CDR3 is TGTGCCAGCGGGAGGACTAGCGGGGGTTCGTACGAGCAGTACTTC. The genes are TRBV6-5 and TRBJ2-7, with 13 bases fitting TRBD2. The germline V gene has CDR1 MNHEY and CDR2 SVGAGI. The CDR3 sequence is 15 residues long. Trimming at V came to 8 bases and at J to 4 bases, leaving 8 bases not matched to a gene.

A single count supports this clone. The rearrangement joins TRBV7-9 to TRBJ2-3; possible D gene TRBD2, 6 bases. Germline V gene sequence: CDR1 SEHNR, CDR2 FQNEAQ (reference sequence). The CDR3 is 14 amino acids. V shed 2 bases and J shed 1 base, with 7 bases lying between them. The CDR3 DNA follows: TGTGCCAGCAGCTTAACGGGGGGCACAGATACGCAGTATTTT. It specifies CASSLTGGTDTQYF.

This chain connects TRBV10-3 to TRBJ2-3, with D unclear. This CDR3 is 15 amino acids long. V shed 1 base and J shed 2 bases, with 10 bases lying between them. Germline CDR1 ENHRY, CDR2 SYGVKD. The DNA for the CDR3 is TGTGCCATCAGTGAGTTAGGCGGAATCACAGATACGCAGTATTTT. This sequence encodes CAISELGGITDTQYF.

V gene TRBV5-1 combines with J gene TRBJ2-7, with 14 nucleotides matching TRBD2. Germline V lookup: CDR1 SGHRS, CDR2 YFSETQ. Unmatched junction bases numbered 7, after V lost 0 bases and J lost 5 bases. CDR3 length: 17 residues. CDR3 DNA: TGCGCCAGCAGCTTGGCCGGGACTAGCGGGAGCAACAACGAGCAGTACTTC. Translation gives CASSLAGTSGSNNEQYF.

The rearrangement links TRBV7-8 to TRBJ2-1; TRBD2 might be the D (6 bases). V was pared by 5 bases and J by 5 bases, with 13 bases between. CDR1 is SGHVS and CDR2 is FQNEAQ in the germline V gene. The CDR3 consists of 14 residues. CDR3 amino acids: CASSRGTGHNEQFF. In DNA form, the CDR3 reads TGTGCCAGCAGCAGAGGGACTGGACACAATGAGCAGTTCTTC.

This chain links TRBV7-8 with TRBJ1-1; TRBD1 agrees at 7 bases. The CDR3 runs 13 residues. Trimming took 0 bases from V and 8 from J; bases not matched to a gene: 3. The V gene's germline CDR1 is SGHVS and CDR2 FQNEAQ. CDR3 sequence (DNA): TGTGCCAGCAGCTTAGCGGGGACAGCCGAAGCTTTCTTT. Amino acids: CASSLAGTAEAFF.

This rearrangement joins TRBV2 to TRBJ2-1; 10 bases fit TRBD1. Per the germline V gene, CDR1 is SNHLY and CDR2 is FYNNEI. CDR3 length equals 14 residues. The V and J ends lost 7 bases and 9 bases, in that order; junction bases with no gene match: 9. In DNA, the CDR3 is TGTGCCAGCAAAGATGACAGGGGGCGGCGTGAGCAGTTCTTC. Protein: CASKDDRGRREQFF. Full variable domain (missing parts from reference TRBV2 and TRBJ2-1): EPEVTQTPSHQVTQMGQEVILRCVPISNHLYFYWYRQILGQKVEFLVSFYNNEISEKSEIFDDQFSVERPDGSNFTLKIRSTKLEDSAMYFCASKDDRGRREQFFGPGTRLTVL.

The CDR3 nucleotides read TGCGCCAGCAGCCTCACAGGGGGAAGTCAGCCCCAGCATTTT. Translating it yields CASSLTGGSQPQHF. The rearrangement uses TRBV4-3 and TRBJ1-5; 8 bases align to TRBD1. J lost 6 bases, V lost 4 bases, and 5 bases had no gene match. Germline-derived CDR1 and CDR2 are LGHNA and YSLEER. The CDR3 runs to 14 residues.

Written as DNA, the CDR3 is TGTGCCAGTAGTATTGGTCAGGTTACCGGGGAGCTGTTTTTT. This gives the protein CASSIGQVTGELFF. V is TRBV19 and J is TRBJ2-2; unclear D gene. CDR1 is LNHDA and CDR2 is SQIVND in the germline V gene (reference sequence). V lost 3 bases, J lost 5 bases, and 10 bases lay in between. CDR3 length: 14 amino acids.

The CDR3 sequence: CASSLQNGYTF. CDR3 nucleotides: TGTGCCAGCAGTTTACAAAATGGCTACACCTTC. V is TRBV28 and J is TRBJ1-2; D not resolved. The V gene lost 2 bases and the J gene lost 6 bases, with 4 bases spanning the gap. Germline V gene data show CDR1 as MDHEN and CDR2 as SYDVKM. The CDR3 has 11 amino acids.

The V and J genes are TRBV6-5 and TRBJ1-5; D perhaps matches TRBD1 (5 bases). The CDR3 spans 14 residues. Germline V CDR1 and CDR2: MNHEY, SVGAGI. V lost 6 bases, J lost 7 bases, and 16 bases lay in between. The CDR3 region is CASSLQASGQPQHF. In DNA, the CDR3 is TGTGCCAGCAGCCTACAGGCCTCAGGACAGCCCCAGCATTTT.

This rearrangement joins TRBV11-2 to TRBJ2-2; the D gene is possibly TRBD1 (6 bases). Trimming stripped 5 bases from V and 3 bases from J, with 25 bases between. The CDR3 runs 19 residues. The germline gives CDR1 SGHAT, CDR2 FQNNGV. The CDR3, as DNA: TGTGCCAGCAGCCCCCACGCGGCAGGGGCCTTATCATACACCGGGGAGCTGTTTTTT. Translating gives CASSPHAAGALSYTGELFF.

The chain recombines TRBV6-4 with TRBJ2-7; TRBD1 matches at 8 bases. V shed 7 bases and J 2 bases; nucleotides not matched to a gene: 10. Per the germline V gene, CDR1 is MRHNA and CDR2 is SNTAGT. The CDR3 has 15 residues. CDR3 sequence: CASKSARDRPYEQYF. The CDR3 DNA follows: TGTGCCAGCAAGAGTGCCCGGGACAGGCCCTACGAGCAGTACTTC.

The chain has TRBV7-8 and TRBJ2-7, with TRBD2 identical over 8 bases. After removal of 4 bases from V and 3 bases from J, the junction contained 8 bases not matched to a gene. The CDR3 runs 15 residues. Germline lookup yields CDR1 SGHVS and CDR2 FQNEAQ. The CDR3 loop reads CASSSPGGGLYEQYF. DNA for the CDR3: TGTGCCAGCAGCTCCCCCGGGGGGGGCCTCTACGAGCAGTACTTC. The full variable domain, its missing parts supplied by reference TRBV7-8 and TRBJ2-7, is GAGVSQSPRYKVAKRGQDVALRCDPISGHVSLFWYQQALGQGPEFLTYFQNEAQLDKSGLPSDRFFAERPEGSVSTLKIQRTQQEDSAVYLCASSSPGGGLYEQYFGPGTRLTVT.

This chain uses TRBV7-2 with TRBJ2-3; 7 bases agree with TRBD2. The CDR3 length is 15 residues. The V gene end was trimmed by 3 bases and the J gene end by 4 bases; junction bases not matched to a gene: 7. Germline CDR1 reads SGHTA; CDR2 reads FQGNSA. The DNA of the CDR3 is TGTGCCAGCAGCTTGGGCGGGAGCACAGCAGATACGCAGTATTTT. This encodes CASSLGGSTADTQYF.

The rearrangement links TRBV5-1 to TRBJ1-2, with TRBD1 matching over 10 bases. The length of the CDR3 is 13 residues. Germline V gene data show CDR1 as SGHRS and CDR2 as YFSETQ. The J segment lost 6 bases and the V segment lost 9 bases, leaving 8 bases of the junction unmatched. The DNA of the CDR3 is TGCGCCACCACTGGGACAGGGGAGGATGGCTACACCTTC. Amino acids: CATTGTGEDGYTF.

V gene TRBV6-5 combines with J gene TRBJ2-2; TRBD2 agrees at 11 bases. From germline, CDR1 is MNHEY and CDR2 SVGAGI. The CDR3 extends over 12 amino acids. Trimming removed 6 bases from V and 13 bases from J; junction bases left unmatched: 4. The CDR3 here is CASSPGLAGLFF. The CDR3 DNA is TGTGCCAGCAGCCCAGGACTAGCGGGGCTGTTTTTT.

The chain is built from TRBV7-9 and TRBJ1-1; no definite D call. Trimming removed 1 base from V and 2 bases from J, with 5 bases in between. CDR1 SEHNR and CDR2 FQNEAQ come from the germline V gene (reference sequence). The CDR3 totals 13 residues. CDR3 bases: TGTGCCAGCAGCTTAGGGGCCAACACTGAAGCTTTCTTT. It yields the protein CASSLGANTEAFF.

The chain employs TRBV7-2 and TRBJ2-5; 12 bases are a match to TRBD2. Germline lookup yields CDR1 SGHTA and CDR2 FQGNSA. The CDR3 length is 16 residues. J gave up 4 bases and V 2 bases, and 5 bases lay outside the gene matches. The CDR3 loop is CASSLRLAGGGETQYF. The CDR3 nucleotides read TGTGCCAGCAGCTTAAGGCTAGCGGGGGGGGGAGAGACCCAGTACTTC.

V and J are TRBV5-1 and TRBJ2-1; 8 bases line up with TRBD1. The CDR3 sequence is 15 residues long. Germline CDR1 and CDR2: SGHRS and YFSETQ. Trimming took 6 bases from V and 6 from J; bases not matched to a gene: 11. CDR3 DNA sequence: TGCGCCAGCATAGATGGGCCAGGGGGCCTCAATGAGCAGTTCTTC. It translates to CASIDGPGGLNEQFF.

This clone was counted a single time. The genes are TRBV9 and TRBJ1-1; maybe TRBD1 (5 bases). The germline CDR1 and CDR2 sequences are SGDLS and YYNGEE. This CDR3 contains 14 residues. The V end was cut by 3 bases, the J end by 5 bases, with 14 bases between. The CDR3 region is CASSADWGVTEAFF. Written as DNA, the CDR3 is TGTGCCAGCAGCGCGGACTGGGGGGTTACTGAAGCTTTCTTT.

This CDR3 is CASSLVASGVAGNTIYF. The CDR3 DNA follows: TGTGCCAGCAGCTTAGTGGCCTCGGGGGTCGCTGGAAACACCATATATTTT. This chain connects TRBV7-8 to TRBJ1-3, with D possibly TRBD1 on 5 matching bases. V was cut by 1 base and J by 2 bases, with 15 bases left in between. Germline values: CDR1 SGHVS, CDR2 FQNEAQ. The CDR3 is 17 residues long.

This clone has more than one count but fewer than ten. The CDR3 sequence is CASSDTGGRYNEQFF. CDR3 bases: TGTGCCAGCAGCGATACAGGGGGCAGGTACAATGAGCAGTTCTTC. The chain couples TRBV13 to TRBJ2-1; TRBD1 matches at 9 bases. The germline V gene has CDR1 PRHDT and CDR2 FYEKMQ (reference sequence). This CDR3 is 15 amino acids long. The V gene end was trimmed by 5 bases and the J gene end by 4 bases; junction bases not matched to a gene: 6.

The chain couples TRBV27 to TRBJ1-2, with TRBD1 matching over 7 bases. The CDR3 is 14 residues long. In germline, CDR1 is MNHEY, CDR2 SMNVEV (reference sequence). V lost 4 bases to trimming and J lost 0 bases; unmatched junction nucleotides: 2. CDR3 in DNA: TGTGCCAGCAGTTCCGGGACAGCTAACTATGGCTACACCTTC. Translating gives CASSSGTANYGYTF.

This chain joins TRBV27 and TRBJ2-7; D is perhaps TRBD1 (6 bases). Germline CDR1 is MNHEY and CDR2 is SMNVEV (reference sequence). The germline V and J ends were trimmed by 2 bases and 3 bases, with 11 bases remaining between them. The CDR3 runs 14 residues. The CDR3 DNA sequence: TGTGCCAGCAGTTTAAACAGGGATGACTACGAGCAGTACTTC. Its translation is CASSLNRDDYEQYF.

This clone appeared once. V usage is TRBV5-4 and J usage is TRBJ2-7; TRBD1 matches at 9 bases. The CDR3 has 15 amino acids. Germline lookup yields CDR1 SGHNT and CDR2 YYREEE (reference sequence). Trimming took 4 bases from V and 2 from J; bases not matched to a gene: 7. CDR3 sequence: CASSLRDRAPYEQYF. The CDR3 DNA sequence: TGTGCCAGCAGCCTCCGGGACAGGGCCCCCTACGAGCAGTACTTC.

The rearrangement uses TRBV4-1 and TRBJ2-7; 7 bases line up with TRBD1. Germline V CDR1 and CDR2: MGHRA, YSYEKL. V shed 5 bases, J shed 1 base, and the junction held 8 bases outside the gene matches. The CDR3 runs to 15 residues. CDR3 loop: CASSLTGTASYEQYF. In DNA, the CDR3 is TGCGCCAGCAGCTTAACCGGGACAGCTTCCTACGAGCAGTACTTC.

The gene calls are TRBV7-9 and TRBJ2-5, with 12 nucleotides matching TRBD1. V dropped 5 bases and J dropped 5; count of bases not matched to a gene: 12. The length of the CDR3 is 17 residues. Germline V gene lookup returns CDR1 SEHNR and CDR2 FQNEAQ (reference sequence). CDR3 bases: TGTGCCAGCAGCAGTGGGACCGGGACAGGGGGCCGGGAGACCCAGTACTTC. It encodes CASSSGTGTGGRETQYF.

This clone was picked up a small number of times. The J gene is TRBJ1-2, the V gene TRBV28; the D is unclear. This CDR3 region has 13 residues. V was pared by 7 bases and J by 4 bases, with 13 bases between. The V gene's germline CDR1 is MDHEN and CDR2 SYDVKM. CDR3 loop: CASTPRSSYGYTF. CDR3 nucleotide sequence: TGTGCCAGCACGCCTAGGTCGTCCTATGGCTACACCTTC.